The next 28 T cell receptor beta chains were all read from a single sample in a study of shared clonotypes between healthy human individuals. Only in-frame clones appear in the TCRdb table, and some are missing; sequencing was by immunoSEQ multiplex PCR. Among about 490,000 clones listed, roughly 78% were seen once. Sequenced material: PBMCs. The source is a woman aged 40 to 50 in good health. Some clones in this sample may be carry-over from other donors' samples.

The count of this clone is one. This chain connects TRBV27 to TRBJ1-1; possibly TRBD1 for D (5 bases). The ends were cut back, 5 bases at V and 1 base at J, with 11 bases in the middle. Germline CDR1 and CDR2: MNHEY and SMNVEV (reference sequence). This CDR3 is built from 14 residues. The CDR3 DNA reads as TGTGCCAGCAGTCGGGGACGGGAGAACACTGAAGCTTTCTTT. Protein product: CASSRGRENTEAFF.

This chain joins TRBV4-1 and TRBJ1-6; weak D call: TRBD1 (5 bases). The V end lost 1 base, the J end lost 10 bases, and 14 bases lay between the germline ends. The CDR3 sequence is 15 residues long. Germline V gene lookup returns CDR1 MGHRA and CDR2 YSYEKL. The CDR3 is CASSQVHQGGSPLHF. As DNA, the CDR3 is TGCGCCAGCAGCCAAGTTCATCAGGGAGGCTCACCCCTCCACTTT.

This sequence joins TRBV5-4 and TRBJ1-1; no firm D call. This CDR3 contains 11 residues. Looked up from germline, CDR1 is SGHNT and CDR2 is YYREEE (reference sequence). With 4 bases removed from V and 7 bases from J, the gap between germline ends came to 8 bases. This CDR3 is CASSRAGEAFF. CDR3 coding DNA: TGTGCCAGCAGCAGGGCTGGTGAAGCTTTCTTT.

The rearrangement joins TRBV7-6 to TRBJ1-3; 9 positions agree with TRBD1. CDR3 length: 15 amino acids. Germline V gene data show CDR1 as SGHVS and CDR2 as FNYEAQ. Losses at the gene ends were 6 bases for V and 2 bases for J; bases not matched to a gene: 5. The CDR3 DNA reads TGTGCCAGCAGTGCACAGGGGGCGGCTGGAAACACCATATATTTT. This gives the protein CASSAQGAAGNTIYF.

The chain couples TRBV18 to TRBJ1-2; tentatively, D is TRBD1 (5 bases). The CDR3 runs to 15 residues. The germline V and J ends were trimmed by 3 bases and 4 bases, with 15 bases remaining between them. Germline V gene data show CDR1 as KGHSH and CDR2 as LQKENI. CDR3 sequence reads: CASSPGVDQFYGYTF. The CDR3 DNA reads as TGTGCCAGCTCACCGGGGGTAGACCAGTTCTATGGCTACACCTTC.

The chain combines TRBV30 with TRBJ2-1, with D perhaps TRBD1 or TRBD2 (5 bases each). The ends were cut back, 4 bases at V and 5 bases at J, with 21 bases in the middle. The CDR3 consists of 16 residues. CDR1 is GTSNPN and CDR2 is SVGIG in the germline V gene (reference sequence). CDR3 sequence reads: CAWNTGSGARHNEQFF. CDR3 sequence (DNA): TGTGCCTGGAACACCGGCTCCGGGGCGCGGCACAATGAGCAGTTCTTC.

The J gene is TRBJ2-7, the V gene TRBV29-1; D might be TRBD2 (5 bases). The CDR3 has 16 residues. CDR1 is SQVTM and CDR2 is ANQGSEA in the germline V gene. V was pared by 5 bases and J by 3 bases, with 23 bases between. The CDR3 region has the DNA TGCAGCGTTTTGATTCTAGCCCCCGCCACTTACTACGAGCAGTACTTC. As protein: CSVLILAPATYYEQYF.

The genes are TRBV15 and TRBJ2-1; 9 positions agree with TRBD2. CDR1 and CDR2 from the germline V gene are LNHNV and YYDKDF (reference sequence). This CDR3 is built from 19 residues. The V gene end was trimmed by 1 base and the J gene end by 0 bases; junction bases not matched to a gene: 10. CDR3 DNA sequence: TGTGCCACCAGCAGAGCTCGCGGGAGGGGAAATACCTCCTACAATGAGCAGTTCTTC. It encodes CATSRARGRGNTSYNEQFF.

In nucleotides, the CDR3 is TGTGCCAGCAGCGTAGAAGGACACGGCTCCTACGAGCAGTACTTC. Translation: CASSVEGHGSYEQYF. The V gene is TRBV9, the J gene TRBJ2-7; D might be TRBD1 (5 bases). V lost 0 bases and J 0 bases, leaving 10 bases between the germline ends. In germline, CDR1 is SGDLS, CDR2 YYNGEE. This CDR3 is built from 15 residues.

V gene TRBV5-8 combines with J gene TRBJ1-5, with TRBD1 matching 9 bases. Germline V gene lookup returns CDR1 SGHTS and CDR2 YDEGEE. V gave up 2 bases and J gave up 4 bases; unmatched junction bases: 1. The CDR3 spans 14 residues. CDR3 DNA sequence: TGTGCCAGCAGCTTTGGACAGGGGAATCAGCCCCAGCATTTT. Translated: CASSFGQGNQPQHF.

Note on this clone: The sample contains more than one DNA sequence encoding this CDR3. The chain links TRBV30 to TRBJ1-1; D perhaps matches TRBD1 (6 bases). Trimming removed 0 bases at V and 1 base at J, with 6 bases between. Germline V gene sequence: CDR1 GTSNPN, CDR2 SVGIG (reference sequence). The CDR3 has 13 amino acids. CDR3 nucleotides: TGTGCCTGGAGTGTGGACAGGAACACTGAAGCTTTCTTT. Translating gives CAWSVDRNTEAFF.

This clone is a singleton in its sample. The CDR3: CASSPAGIGRGEQYF. CDR3 bases: TGTGCCAGCAGCCCCGCTGGGATTGGGCGCGGCGAGCAGTACTTC. V is TRBV14 and J is TRBJ2-7, with unresolved D. The germline gives CDR1 SGHDN, CDR2 FVKESK. This CDR3 is built from 15 residues. The germline V and J ends were trimmed by 4 bases and 6 bases, with 19 bases remaining between them.

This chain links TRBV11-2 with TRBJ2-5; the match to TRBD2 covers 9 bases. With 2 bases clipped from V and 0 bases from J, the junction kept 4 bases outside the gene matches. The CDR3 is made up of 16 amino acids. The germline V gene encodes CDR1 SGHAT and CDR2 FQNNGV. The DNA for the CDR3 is TGTGCCAGCAGCTTATACCGCGGGAGGGACCAAGAGACCCAGTACTTC. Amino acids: CASSLYRGRDQETQYF.

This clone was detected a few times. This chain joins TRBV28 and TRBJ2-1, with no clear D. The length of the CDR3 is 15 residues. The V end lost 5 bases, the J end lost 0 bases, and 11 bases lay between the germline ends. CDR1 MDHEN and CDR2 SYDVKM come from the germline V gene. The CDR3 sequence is CASSPAVLSYNEQFF. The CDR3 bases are TGTGCCAGCAGTCCCGCCGTACTCTCCTACAATGAGCAGTTCTTC.

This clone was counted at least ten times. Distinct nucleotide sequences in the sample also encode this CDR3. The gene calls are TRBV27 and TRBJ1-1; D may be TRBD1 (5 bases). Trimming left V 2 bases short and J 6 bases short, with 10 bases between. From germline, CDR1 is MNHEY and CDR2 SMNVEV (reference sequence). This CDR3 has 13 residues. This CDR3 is CASSLGASSEAFF. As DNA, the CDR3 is TGTGCCAGCAGTTTAGGGGCATCTTCTGAAGCTTTCTTT.

The CDR3 DNA reads as TGTGCCAGCAGCTTAGGCGGGACAGGGACGCCCCAGCATTTT. As protein: CASSLGGTGTPQHF. The rearrangement uses TRBV7-2 and TRBJ1-5; TRBD1 agrees at 9 bases. Trimming took 1 base from V and 9 from J; bases not matched to a gene: 4. The V gene's germline CDR1 is SGHTA and CDR2 FQGNSA. The CDR3 is made up of 14 amino acids.

The CDR3 is CATPSSLLSTDTQYF. DNA of the CDR3: TGTGCCACCCCAAGCTCCCTCCTTAGCACAGATACGCAGTATTTT. This chain connects TRBV15 to TRBJ2-3; D call uncertain. Germline V gene sequence: CDR1 LNHNV, CDR2 YYDKDF (reference sequence). Deletions cut 8 bases from V and 0 bases from J, with 15 bases between. The CDR3 runs to 15 residues. The variable domain in full, completed from reference TRBV15 and TRBJ2-3, reads DAMVIQNPRYQVTQFGKPVTLSCSQTLNHNVMYWYQQKSSQAPKLLFHYYDKDFNNEADTPDNFQSRRPNTSFCFLDIRSPGLGDTAMYLCATPSSLLSTDTQYFGPGTRLTVL.

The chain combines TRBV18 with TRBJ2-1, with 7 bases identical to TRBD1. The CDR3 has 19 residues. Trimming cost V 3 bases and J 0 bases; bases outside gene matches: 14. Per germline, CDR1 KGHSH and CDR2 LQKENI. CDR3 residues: CASSPRLGQMSNSYNEQFF. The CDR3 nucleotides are TGTGCCAGCTCACCCCGATTGGGACAGATGTCCAACTCCTACAATGAGCAGTTCTTC.

The CDR3 sequence: CASSYALNNEQFF. DNA for the CDR3: TGCGCCAGCAGTTACGCTTTAAACAATGAGCAGTTCTTC. This rearrangement joins TRBV5-1 to TRBJ2-1; D gene unclear. From germline, CDR1 is SGHRS and CDR2 YFSETQ. Trimming cost V 5 bases and J 5 bases, with 11 bases left between them. The CDR3 length is 13 residues.

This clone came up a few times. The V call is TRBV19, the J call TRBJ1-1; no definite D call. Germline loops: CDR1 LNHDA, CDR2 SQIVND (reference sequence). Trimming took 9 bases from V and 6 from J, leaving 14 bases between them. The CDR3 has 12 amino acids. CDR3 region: CASLSPLAEAFF. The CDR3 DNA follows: TGTGCCAGCCTTTCCCCGTTGGCTGAAGCTTTCTTT.

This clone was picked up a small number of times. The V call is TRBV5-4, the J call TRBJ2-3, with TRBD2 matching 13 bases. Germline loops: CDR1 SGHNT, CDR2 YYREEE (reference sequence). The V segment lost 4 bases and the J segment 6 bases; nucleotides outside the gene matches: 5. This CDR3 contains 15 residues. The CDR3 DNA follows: TGTGCCAGCAGCCTGACTAGCGGGAGGATGGATACGCAGTATTTT. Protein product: CASSLTSGRMDTQYF.

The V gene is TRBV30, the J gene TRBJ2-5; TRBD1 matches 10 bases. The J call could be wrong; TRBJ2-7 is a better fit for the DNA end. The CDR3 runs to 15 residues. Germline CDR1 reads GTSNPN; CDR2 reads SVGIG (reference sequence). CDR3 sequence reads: CAWRRTGGEPYEQYF. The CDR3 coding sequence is TGTGCCTGGAGGCGGACAGGGGGGGAACCCTACGAGCAGTACTTC.

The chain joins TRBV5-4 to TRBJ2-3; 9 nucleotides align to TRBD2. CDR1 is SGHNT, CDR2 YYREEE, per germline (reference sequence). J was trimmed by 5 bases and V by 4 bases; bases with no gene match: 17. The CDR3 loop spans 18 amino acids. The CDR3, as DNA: TGTGCCAGCAGCCCTCGGTGGGGCGGGAGGGAAAGGGTAGATACGCAGTATTTT. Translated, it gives CASSPRWGGRERVDTQYF.

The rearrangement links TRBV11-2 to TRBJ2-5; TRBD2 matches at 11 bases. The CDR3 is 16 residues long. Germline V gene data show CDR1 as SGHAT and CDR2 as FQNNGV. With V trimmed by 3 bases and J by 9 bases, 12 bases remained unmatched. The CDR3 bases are TGTGCCAGCAGCTTTTCCGGGACTAGCGGCGGAGGGGCCCAGTACTTC. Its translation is CASSFSGTSGGGAQYF.

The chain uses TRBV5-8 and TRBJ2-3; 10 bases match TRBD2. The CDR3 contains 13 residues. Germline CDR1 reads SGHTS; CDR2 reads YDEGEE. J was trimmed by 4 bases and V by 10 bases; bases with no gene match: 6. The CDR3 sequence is CAATAGGPDTQYF. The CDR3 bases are TGTGCCGCCACAGCGGGAGGGCCAGATACGCAGTATTTT.

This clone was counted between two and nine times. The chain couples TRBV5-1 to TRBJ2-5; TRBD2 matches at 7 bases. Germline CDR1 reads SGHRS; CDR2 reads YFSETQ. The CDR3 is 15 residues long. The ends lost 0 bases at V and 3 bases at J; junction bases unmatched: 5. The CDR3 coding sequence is TGCGCCAGCAGCTTGGCCGGGAGGCACGAAGAGACCCAGTACTTC. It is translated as CASSLAGRHEETQYF.

CDR3 coding DNA: TGTGCCAGCAGTTACACCGATTACAATGAGCAGTTCTTC. This translates into CASSYTDYNEQFF. The genes are TRBV6-6 and TRBJ2-1; D is undetermined. The CDR3 length is 13 residues. V lost 2 bases, J lost 4 bases, and 6 bases lay in between. Germline CDR1 is MNHNY and CDR2 is SVGAGI (reference sequence).

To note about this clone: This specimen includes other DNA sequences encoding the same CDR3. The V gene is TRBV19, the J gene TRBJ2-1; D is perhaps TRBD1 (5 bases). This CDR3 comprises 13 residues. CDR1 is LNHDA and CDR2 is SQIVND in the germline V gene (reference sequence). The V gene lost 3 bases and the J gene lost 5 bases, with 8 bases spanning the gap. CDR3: CASSIGQNNEQFF. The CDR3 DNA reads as TGTGCCAGTAGTATTGGACAAAACAATGAGCAGTTCTTC. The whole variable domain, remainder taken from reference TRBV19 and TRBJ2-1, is DGGITQSPKYLFRKEGQNVTLSCEQNLNHDAMYWYRQDPGQGLRLIYYSQIVNDFQKGDIAEGYSVSREKKESFPLTVTSAQKNPTAFYLCASSIGQNNEQFFGPGTRLTVL.